The 14 T cell receptor beta chains presented below share a single source sample, sequenced in a study of blood T cell repertoires in COVID-19. Clones were sequenced by immunoSEQ multiplex PCR, and TCRdb holds only the in-frame ones, with some missing. This table has 110,000 to 150,000 clones, roughly 84% appearing once. The sample consisted of peripheral blood. The receptors here all came from a human donor in a cohort sampled during active COVID-19.

CDR3 sequence (DNA): TGTGCCAGCAGCGTAGAAGAGAATCGGGAGACCCAGTACTTC. Encoded protein: CASSVEENRETQYF. This chain connects TRBV9 to TRBJ2-5; D gene ambiguous. Germline V CDR1 and CDR2: SGDLS, YYNGEE. The CDR3 is 14 residues long. V lost 0 bases and J lost 5, with 11 bases in between. The whole variable domain, filled in from reference TRBV9 and TRBJ2-5, reads DSGVTQTPKHLITATGQRVTLRCSPRSGDLSVYWYQQSLDQGLQFLIQYYNGEERAKGNILERFSAQQFPDLHSELNLSSLELGDSALYFCASSVEENRETQYFGPGTRLLVL.

J is TRBJ2-5 and V is TRBV19; the D gene is possibly TRBD2 (5 bases). The CDR3 is made up of 13 amino acids. The germline V and J ends were trimmed by 5 bases and 4 bases, with 11 bases remaining between them. Germline V gene data show CDR1 as LNHDA and CDR2 as SQIVND (reference sequence). In DNA, the CDR3 is TGTGCCAGTAGTTCGGTGGCGGGAGAGACCCAGTACTTC. Its protein product is CASSSVAGETQYF.

J is TRBJ2-7 and V is TRBV7-2; 7 bases fit TRBD1. Germline-derived CDR1 and CDR2 are SGHTA and FQGNSA. The CDR3 loop spans 14 amino acids. J gave up 0 bases and V 7 bases, and 6 bases lay outside the gene matches. DNA of the CDR3: TGTGCCAGCACCGACCGGACAGGCTCCTACGAGCAGTACTTC. Translating gives CASTDRTGSYEQYF.

This chain connects TRBV21-1 to TRBJ1-2. TRBV21-1 counts as a pseudogene. This CDR3 spans 16 amino acids. The CDR3 coding sequence is TGTGCCAGCAGCTACCTACGGGGGGCCAGTTGTTATGGCTACACCTTC. The encoded protein is CASSYLRGASCYGYTF.

V and J are TRBV25-1 and TRBJ2-5; 8 bases are shared with TRBD2. Germline V gene data show CDR1 as MGHDK and CDR2 as SYGVNS. The V gene end was trimmed by 6 bases and the J gene end by 4 bases; junction bases not matched to a gene: 7. The length of the CDR3 is 14 residues. The CDR3 coding sequence is TGTGCCAGCAGAAGCGGGGGTTCAGGAGAGACCCAGTACTTC. Residues: CASRSGGSGETQYF.

The chain uses TRBV19 and TRBJ2-1, with 7 positions matching TRBD1. This CDR3 spans 16 amino acids. With 2 bases clipped from V and 5 bases from J, the junction kept 9 bases outside the gene matches. CDR1 and CDR2 from the germline V gene are LNHDA and SQIVND (reference sequence). The CDR3 DNA is TGTGCCAGTAGTATAAACCGAGGGGGCCGAAACAATGAGCAGTTCTTC. It is translated as CASSINRGGRNNEQFF. The full variable domain, in which reference TRBV19 and TRBJ2-1 provide the parts outside the CDR3, is DGGITQSPKYLFRKEGQNVTLSCEQNLNHDAMYWYRQDPGQGLRLIYYSQIVNDFQKGDIAEGYSVSREKKESFPLTVTSAQKNPTAFYLCASSINRGGRNNEQFFGPGTRLTVL.

V is TRBV3-1 (or the pseudogene TRBV3-2) and J is TRBJ2-7; D gene uncertain. Germline V gene sequence: CDR1 LGHDT, CDR2 YNNKEL (reference sequence). This CDR3 spans 13 amino acids. V dropped 1 base and J dropped 3 bases, with 7 bases sitting between them. Written as DNA, the CDR3 is TGTGCCAGCAGCCAAGCGCGGTACTACGAGCAGTACTTC. Amino acids: CASSQARYYEQYF.

The chain joins TRBV27 to TRBJ2-3; D possibly corresponds to TRBD1 (5 bases). The CDR3 extends over 13 amino acids. Germline CDR1 reads MNHEY; CDR2 reads SMNVEV (reference sequence). Trimming stripped 6 bases from V and 10 bases from J, with 17 bases between. The CDR3 spells CASSLVGASSQYF. In DNA, the CDR3 is TGTGCCAGCAGCCTCGTAGGGGCCTCCTCGCAGTATTTT.

The chain carries TRBV5-1 and TRBJ2-7; possibly TRBD1 for D (5 bases). The CDR3 contains 13 residues. Germline values: CDR1 SGHRS, CDR2 YFSETQ. V lost 1 base to trimming and J lost 5 bases, with 10 bases between them. CDR3 residues: CASSLQGLDEQYF. In DNA form, the CDR3 reads TGCGCCAGCAGCTTGCAGGGTTTGGACGAGCAGTACTTC.

The count of this clone is one. The chain uses TRBV6-1 and TRBJ2-7; TRBD1 matches at 8 bases. The junction had 9 bases not matched to a gene; V was cut back by 2 bases and J by 3 bases. CDR1 is MNHNS and CDR2 is SASEGT in the germline V gene. The CDR3 extends over 16 amino acids. In nucleotides, the CDR3 is TGTGCCAGCAGTGAATACTGGACAGGGAATGGCTACGAGCAGTACTTC. Protein: CASSEYWTGNGYEQYF.

This clone has a single count. The chain has TRBV2 and TRBJ2-7; possibly TRBD1 for D (5 bases). Between the trimmed V and J ends, which lost 3 bases and 2 bases, there was a span of 23 bases. The CDR3 has 18 residues. Looked up from germline, CDR1 is SNHLY and CDR2 is FYNNEI. CDR3 region: CASSEAIAWTPETYEQYF. The CDR3 nucleotides read TGTGCCAGCAGTGAGGCTATCGCGTGGACACCGGAGACCTACGAGCAGTACTTC. The variable domain in full, completed from reference TRBV2 and TRBJ2-7, reads EPEVTQTPSHQVTQMGQEVILRCVPISNHLYFYWYRQILGQKVEFLVSFYNNEISEKSEIFDDQFSVERPDGSNFTLKIRSTKLEDSAMYFCASSEAIAWTPETYEQYFGPGTRLTVT.

The genes are TRBV3-1 (or the pseudogene TRBV3-2) and TRBJ1-5, with D unclear. The CDR3 covers 14 residues. V gave up 0 bases and J gave up 7 bases, with 10 bases separating them. Germline CDR1 and CDR2: LGHDT and YNNKEL (reference sequence). The CDR3 nucleotides read TGTGCCAGCAGCCAAGACGAGGGAGGCCAGCCCCAGCATTTT. Amino acid sequence: CASSQDEGGQPQHF.

The chain joins TRBV5-1 to TRBJ1-1; 11 bases are shared with TRBD1. Germline CDR1 and CDR2: SGHRS and YFSETQ. There are 15 residues in the CDR3. Trimming took 5 bases from V and 4 from J; bases not matched to a gene: 7. CDR3 nucleotide sequence: TGCGCCAGCAGGGAGGACAGGGGGCAGAGCACTGAAGCTTTCTTT. Its protein product is CASREDRGQSTEAFF.

V is TRBV29-1 and J is TRBJ1-2; D unresolved. Germline V gene sequence: CDR1 SQVTM, CDR2 ANQGSEA. CDR3 size: 15 residues. Trimming took 1 base from V and 2 from J, leaving 14 bases between them. CDR3 in amino acids: CSVEGSYPGNYGYTF. CDR3 nucleotides: TGCAGCGTTGAAGGTAGTTACCCGGGAAACTATGGCTACACCTTC.